The present T cell receptor beta chain was sequenced within a study of CD4 and CD8 cells across lung adenocarcinoma regions. CDR3 size: 16 residues. The V segment lost 2 bases and the J segment 6 bases; nucleotides outside the gene matches: 9. Germline CDR1 and CDR2: MNHEY and SVGAGI. TCRdb reprocessed the PCR reads via MiXCR and lists one record per CDR3 protein. This sample has about 9,600 distinct CDR3 sequences, with about half found just once. This clonotype was detected many times. The V gene is TRBV6-5, the J gene TRBJ1-4; 7 bases align to TRBD1. Sequenced material: CD4+ T cells from the margin of a lung tumor. The sequence came from a male donor with lung adenocarcinoma. The CD4 and CD8 labels of this study may be unreliable. CDR3 DNA sequence: TGTGCCAGCAGTTACGGTGGGGGCAGGGGGGATGAAAAACTGTTTTTT. Amino acid sequence: CASSYGGGRGDEKLFF.